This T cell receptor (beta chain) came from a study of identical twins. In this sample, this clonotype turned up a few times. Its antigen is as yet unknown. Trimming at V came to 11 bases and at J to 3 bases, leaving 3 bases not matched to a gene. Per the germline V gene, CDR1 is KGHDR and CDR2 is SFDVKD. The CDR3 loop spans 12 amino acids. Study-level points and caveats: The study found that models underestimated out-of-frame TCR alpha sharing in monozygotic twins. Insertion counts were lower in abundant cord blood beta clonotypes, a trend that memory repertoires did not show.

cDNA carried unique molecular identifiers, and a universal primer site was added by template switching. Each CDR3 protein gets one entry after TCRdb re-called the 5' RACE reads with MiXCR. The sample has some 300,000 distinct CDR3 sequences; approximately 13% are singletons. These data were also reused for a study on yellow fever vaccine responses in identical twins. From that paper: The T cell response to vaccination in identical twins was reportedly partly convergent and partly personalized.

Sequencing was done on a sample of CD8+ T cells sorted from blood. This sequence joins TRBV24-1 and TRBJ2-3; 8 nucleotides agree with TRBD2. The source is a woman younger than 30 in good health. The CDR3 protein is CAIGTRTDTQYF. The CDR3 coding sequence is TGTGCCATAGGGACTAGAACAGATACGCAGTATTTT.